These T cell receptor beta chains were read from a single sample in a study of T cells in Graves' hyperthyroidism and ophthalmopathy. TCRdb reprocessed the multiplex PCR reads via MiXCR and lists one record per CDR3 protein. The sample lists about 400,000 distinct CDR3 sequences, 13% to 15% occurring once. Sequenced sample: blood. The receptors were gathered from a woman aged 25 to 39 with Graves' ophthalmopathy. Each CDR3 is given with its conserved first and last residue. Each record gives: V gene, J gene, clone size, D gene, CDR3 length, CDR3 DNA, CDR3 protein. The D gene is left open where the match is weak. Rows may omit the clone size; those that give it use once, few, many or a size class.

TRBV11-2,TRBJ1-5,many,TRBD1,15,TGTGCCAGCAGCGTCGGGACAGGGGGAAATCAGCCCCAGCATTTT,CASSVGTGGNQPQHF
TRBV10-1,TRBJ1-3,NA,NA,13,TGCGCCAGCAGTGTTCGCCTCGGGGGCACCATATATTTT,CASSVRLGGTIYF
TRBV13,TRBJ1-6,NA,NA,15,TGTGCCAGCAGCCCCTCATCGGGGTTTAATTCACCCCTCCACTTT,CASSPSSGFNSPLHF
TRBV4-1,TRBJ2-3,many,NA,18,TGCGCCAGCAGCCAAGATGGTATCGGGGGACAGTACACAGATACGCAGTATTTT,CASSQDGIGGQYTDTQYF
TRBV7-8,TRBJ1-1,many,NA,15,TGTGCCAGCAGCGCCTTCAGGACTGAGGCTAGGGAAGCTTTCTTT,CASSAFRTEAREAFF
TRBV20-1,TRBJ2-1,few,TRBD2,14,TGCAGTGCTATTAGCGGGGGGACCTACAATGAGCAGTTCTTC,CSAISGGTYNEQFF
TRBV12-3/TRBV12-4,TRBJ2-3,many,NA,13,TGTGCCAGCAGTACCCAGATCACAGATACGCAGTATTTT,CASSTQITDTQYF
TRBV5-1,TRBJ2-1,many,TRBD2,14,TGCGCCAGCGTCGGGAGGGGCCGCCACAATGAGCAGTTCTTC,CASVGRGRHNEQFF
TRBV19,TRBJ1-5,many,TRBD1,14,TGTGCCAGTAGTATAAGGACAGGGTATCAGCCCCAGCATTTT,CASSIRTGYQPQHF
TRBV28,TRBJ2-3,many,NA,15,TGTGCCAGCAGTTTTGGGGGGGCCGACACAGATACGCAGTATTTT,CASSFGGADTDTQYF
TRBV5-4,TRBJ2-1,many,TRBD2,16,TGTGCCAGCAGCTTGGTTGGGGCGGGGGGGAGGAATGAGCAGTTCTTC,CASSLVGAGGRNEQFF
TRBV7-2,TRBJ2-7,many,TRBD1,15,TGTGCCAGCAGCAAGACGGCCGGACAGGGTTACGAGCAGTACTTC,CASSKTAGQGYEQYF
TRBV28,TRBJ1-2,NA,NA,14,TGTGCCAGCACGTACACGGGGGGGACTGGTGGTTACACCTTC,CASTYTGGTGGYTF
TRBV11-3,TRBJ1-1,many,TRBD1,12,TGTGCCAGCAGCGACCAGGGGGCGACATCTTTCTTT,CASSDQGATSFF
TRBV7-6,TRBJ1-1,many,TRBD1,14,TGTGCCAGCAGCTTAACACAGGGGTTGACTGAAGCTTTCTTT,CASSLTQGLTEAFF
TRBV20-1,TRBJ2-1,many,NA,14,TGCAGTGCGAACCCGACCGACAGGATTGGGGAGCAGTTCTTC,CSANPTDRIGEQFF
TRBV2,TRBJ2-5,many,TRBD1,13,TGTGCCAGCAGGCACCCGCAAACACAGGGGGTGTACTTC,CASRHPQTQGVYF
TRBV6-5,TRBJ1-6,few,NA,16,TGTGCCAGCAGTTACGCAGAAAGCTCCTATAATTCACCCCTCCACTTT,CASSYAESSYNSPLHF
TRBV7-8,TRBJ2-7,many,TRBD1,15,TGTGCCAGCAGCCCGGGGACAGGGGGTTCCTACGAGCAGTACTTC,CASSPGTGGSYEQYF
TRBV7-9,TRBJ1-2,many,TRBD1,16,TGTGCCAGCAGCTCCTCCACAGGGGGCTCTGACTATGGCTACACCTTC,CASSSSTGGSDYGYTF
TRBV6-1,TRBJ2-6,NA,NA,14,TGTGCCAGCAGTGAAAGTGCCGGGGCCAACGTCCTGACTTTC,CASSESAGANVLTF
TRBV6-1,TRBJ2-2,many,TRBD1,20,TGTGCCAGCAGCTACAGACTCTCGGCCGACAGGGCCTCGAACACCGGGGAGCTGTTTTTT,CASSYRLSADRASNTGELFF
TRBV7-3,TRBJ2-5,many,TRBD2,16,TGTGCCAGCAGCTTAGGAAGCGGGGGGAGCCGGGAGACCCAGTACTTC,CASSLGSGGSRETQYF
TRBV7-3,TRBJ2-5,NA,NA,14,TGTGCCAGCAGCCGTAATGGGGGGTTAGAGACCCAGTACTTC,CASSRNGGLETQYF
TRBV18,TRBJ2-1,many,NA,14,TGTGCCAGCTCACTACGGCAAGGGTACAATGAGCAGTTCTTC,CASSLRQGYNEQFF
TRBV20-1,TRBJ2-1,NA,TRBD1,16,TGCAGTGCGCCGACAGGGGGAGGGCCCACCTACAATGAGCAGTTCTTC,CSAPTGGGPTYNEQFF
TRBV7-9,TRBJ2-7,NA,TRBD2,19,TGTGCCAGCAGCACACCATCCGGGACTAGCGGGAGGACTCCCTACGAGCAGTACTTC,CASSTPSGTSGRTPYEQYF
TRBV28,TRBJ2-1,many,TRBD1,16,TGTGCCAGCAATCAGGGAAGGGACAGGGTCTACAATGAGCAGTTCTTC,CASNQGRDRVYNEQFF
TRBV2,TRBJ2-1,many,TRBD1,15,TGTGCCAGCTGGGGTTCGGGACAGGGTTACAATGAGCAGTTCTTC,CASWGSGQGYNEQFF
TRBV18,TRBJ1-5,many,TRBD1,15,TGTGCCAGCTCACCAAGTGTAGGGGGCAGTCAGCCCCAGCATTTT,CASSPSVGGSQPQHF
TRBV12-5,TRBJ1-6,few,TRBD1,17,TGTGCTAGTGGTTTAAGACAGGGCGGTTCCTATAATTCACCCCTCCACTTT,CASGLRQGGSYNSPLHF
TRBV28,TRBJ2-3,many,TRBD1,14,TGTGCCAGCAGCTCGGACAGGGGGCGAAATACGCAGTATTTT,CASSSDRGRNTQYF
TRBV14,TRBJ2-5,many,NA,11,TGTGCCAGCAGCCAAGAGACAGGTCTGTACTTC,CASSQETGLYF
TRBV5-8,TRBJ2-3,many,TRBD2,17,TGTGCCAGCAGCAAGGGACTAGCGGGGCCGAGCACAGATACGCAGTATTTT,CASSKGLAGPSTDTQYF
TRBV3-1,TRBJ1-1,many,TRBD1,15,TGTGCCAGCACCACCCGGACAGGACAGAACACTGAAGCTTTCTTT,CASTTRTGQNTEAFF
TRBV24-1,TRBJ1-2,many,NA,12,TGTGCCACCAGTGCCGGGCTCTATGGCTACACCTTC,CATSAGLYGYTF
TRBV5-1,TRBJ2-7,many,TRBD2,18,TGCGCCAGCAGCTTGGCGAGGGCTAGCGGGGTCAAGTCCTACGAGCAGTACTTC,CASSLARASGVKSYEQYF
TRBV6-1,TRBJ1-3,few,NA,12,TGTGCCAGCAAGGGGCCCGGAAACACCATATATTTT,CASKGPGNTIYF
TRBV2,TRBJ1-5,many,NA,13,TGTGCCGCCGCAGCAGGGGCCAATCAGCCCCAGCATTTT,CAAAAGANQPQHF